This entry lists 21 T cell receptor beta chains sequenced from one sample in a study of blood T cell repertoires in COVID-19. Data came from immunoSEQ multiplex PCR; TCRdb stores just in-frame clones and leaves some out. The sample lists 150,000 to 190,000 clones, 80% to 90% occurring once. Sequenced material: PBMCs or T cells enriched from blood (not recorded which). The receptors here all came from a man aged 45-65 years who had recovered from COVID-19.

This clone was recorded many times. The chain uses TRBV12-3 or TRBV12-4 and TRBJ1-1; possibly TRBD1 for D (5 bases). The CDR3 length is 11 residues. Trimming pared 6 bases from V and 5 bases from J, leaving 7 bases between. The CDR3: CASRGRTEAFF. Written as DNA, the CDR3 is TGTGCCAGCAGGGGGCGGACTGAAGCTTTCTTT.

The rearrangement links TRBV9 to TRBJ1-2; maybe TRBD1 (6 bases). CDR1 SGDLS and CDR2 YYNGEE come from the germline V gene. There are 13 residues in the CDR3. V was cut by 4 bases and J by 8 bases, with 15 bases left in between. The CDR3 sequence is CASSQGRSTGYTF. CDR3 DNA: TGTGCCAGCAGCCAGGGGAGATCTACAGGCTACACCTTC.

The rearrangement joins TRBV6-5 to TRBJ1-2; 11 nucleotides line up with TRBD1. The germline gives CDR1 MNHEY, CDR2 SVGAGI. The CDR3 loop spans 14 amino acids. The DNA for the CDR3 is TGTGCGAGCGGCTTGGGACAGGGGGGCTATGGCTACACCTTC. Its translation is CASGLGQGGYGYTF.

The chain couples TRBV27 to TRBJ1-2; maybe TRBD1 (6 bases). The CDR3 length is 16 residues. The ends were cut back, 2 bases at V and 2 bases at J, with 15 bases in the middle. In germline, CDR1 is MNHEY, CDR2 SMNVEV (reference sequence). The CDR3 nucleotides read TGTGCCAGCAGTTTAGGGGCGGGGGCGACCAACTATGGCTACACCTTC. Amino acid sequence: CASSLGAGATNYGYTF.

This clone was detected a few times. The V and J genes are TRBV18 and TRBJ1-2; D not resolved. V shed 1 base and J shed 6 bases, with 15 bases lying between them. This CDR3 comprises 15 residues. Per the germline V gene, CDR1 is KGHSH and CDR2 is LQKENI. CDR3 coding DNA: TGTGCCAGCTCACCACAAAGGACGGGAACAGATGGCTACACCTTC. This codes for CASSPQRTGTDGYTF.

The genes are TRBV21-1 and TRBJ1-1; the tabulated D call, TRBD1, remains unverified against the DNA. TRBV21-1 is described as a pseudogene. This CDR3 comprises 15 residues. The CDR3 sequence is CASSKGTGMNTEAFF. CDR3 sequence (DNA): TGTGCCAGCAGCAAAGGGACAGGGATGAACACTGAAGCTTTCTTT.

The gene calls are TRBV29-1 and TRBJ2-3, with 9 bases that match TRBD2. The germline CDR1 and CDR2 sequences are SQVTM and ANQGSEA. The CDR3 extends over 12 amino acids. In nucleotides, the CDR3 is TGCACAGTAGCGGGGGCACCAGATACGCAGTATTTT. It encodes CTVAGAPDTQYF.

The chain couples TRBV15 to TRBJ1-2, with 8 bases aligning to TRBD1. The length of the CDR3 is 15 residues. CDR1 is LNHNV and CDR2 is YYDKDF in the germline V gene (reference sequence). J gave up 7 bases and V 4 bases, and 11 bases lay outside the gene matches. The CDR3 DNA follows: TGTGCCACCAGCACCTCCCCGGACAGGGTGGTTGGCTACACCTTC. Its translation: CATSTSPDRVVGYTF.

This clone was picked up one time. V gene TRBV14 combines with J gene TRBJ1-2; perhaps TRBD1 as D (5 bases). The CDR3 has 15 amino acids. Trimming took 0 bases from V and 8 from J, leaving 16 bases between them. Germline V gene lookup returns CDR1 SGHDN and CDR2 FVKESK. The DNA for the CDR3 is TGTGCCAGCAGCCAAGATCATGGAAGGGGTGAAGGCTACACCTTC. It yields the protein CASSQDHGRGEGYTF. Complete variable domain (other parts from reference TRBV14 and TRBJ1-2): EAGVTQFPSHSVIEKGQTVTLRCDPISGHDNLYWYRRVMGKEIKFLLHFVKESKQDESGMPNNRFLAERTGGTYSTLKVQPAELEDSGVYFCASSQDHGRGEGYTFGSGTRLTVV.

This clone came up a few times. This rearrangement joins TRBV3-1 (or the pseudogene TRBV3-2) to TRBJ1-2; 10 bases are shared with TRBD1. V lost 3 bases and J lost 7; bases outside the gene matches: 14. This CDR3 spans 17 amino acids. Germline loops: CDR1 LGHDT, CDR2 YNNKEL (reference sequence). In DNA form, the CDR3 reads TGTGCCAGCAGCCACTATTCCCACCGGGACAGGGGAGGTGGCTACACCTTC. Encoded protein: CASSHYSHRDRGGGYTF.

V is TRBV12-3 or TRBV12-4 and J is TRBJ1-1, with 8 bases aligning to TRBD1. The J segment lost 10 bases and the V segment lost 5 bases, leaving 6 bases of the junction unmatched. The CDR3 totals 12 residues. The CDR3 sequence: CASSPGQGGAFF. In nucleotides, the CDR3 is TGTGCCAGCAGTCCCGGACAGGGCGGAGCTTTCTTT.

J is TRBJ2-1 and V is TRBV11-3, with no clear D. The germline V gene has CDR1 SGHNT and CDR2 YENEEA. This CDR3 contains 14 residues. Trimming stripped 1 base from V and 5 bases from J, with 9 bases between. CDR3 DNA sequence: TGTGCCAGCAGCTTAGTGAGGCGGAACAATGAGCAGTTCTTC. Translation gives CASSLVRRNNEQFF.

CDR3 sequence: CASRKTGRNTEAFF. The CDR3 DNA reads TGTGCCAGTAGGAAGACAGGAAGAAACACTGAAGCTTTCTTT. The V gene is TRBV19, the J gene TRBJ1-1, with a tentative D call TRBD1 (6 bases). This CDR3 spans 14 amino acids. V was pared by 6 bases and J by 2 bases, with 13 bases between. Germline V lookup: CDR1 LNHDA, CDR2 SQIVND (reference sequence).

The V gene is TRBV9, the J gene TRBJ1-1; 7 positions agree with TRBD1. The CDR3 has 14 residues. Germline loops: CDR1 SGDLS, CDR2 YYNGEE. Trimming cost V 0 bases and J 10 bases; bases outside gene matches: 9. CDR3 nucleotides: TGTGCCAGCAGCGTAGACCCGACAGGGTTGGCAGCTTTCTTT. Its protein is CASSVDPTGLAAFF.

The chain uses TRBV19 and TRBJ1-2; TRBD1 aligns across 7 bases. The CDR3 totals 15 residues. The V gene end was trimmed by 5 bases and the J gene end by 4 bases; junction bases not matched to a gene: 10. Germline lookup yields CDR1 LNHDA and CDR2 SQIVND (reference sequence). The CDR3 DNA reads as TGTGCCAGTAGTTCCTTCGGACAGGCGGTCTATGGCTACACCTTC. This gives the protein CASSSFGQAVYGYTF.

To note about this clone: The sample has other DNA sequences that encode this CDR3 too. The rearrangement uses TRBV18 and TRBJ1-5; TRBD1 matches at 11 bases. The length of the CDR3 is 14 residues. CDR1 and CDR2 (germline): KGHSH, LQKENI. The V segment lost 6 bases and the J segment 5 bases; nucleotides outside the gene matches: 3. In DNA form, the CDR3 reads TGTGCCAGCTCGCCGGGACAGGGGGATCAGCCCCAGCATTTT. Translated, it gives CASSPGQGDQPQHF.

The gene calls are TRBV3-1 (or the pseudogene TRBV3-2) and TRBJ2-7, with 9 bases matching TRBD1. Germline CDR1 LGHDT, CDR2 YNNKEL (reference sequence). Germline trimming cut 4 bases from V and 1 base from J; bases unmatched to any gene: 14. The CDR3 has 18 amino acids. The CDR3 is CASSPKGNTGGVSYEQYF. DNA for the CDR3: TGTGCCAGCAGCCCGAAGGGGAATACAGGGGGCGTTTCCTACGAGCAGTACTTC.

V gene TRBV27 combines with J gene TRBJ2-2, with D possibly matching TRBD2 (5 bases). V lost 6 bases and J 6 bases, leaving 11 bases between the germline ends. Germline CDR1 is MNHEY and CDR2 is SMNVEV (reference sequence). CDR3 length equals 13 residues. CDR3 sequence (DNA): TGTGCCAGCAGAAAAACTAGGCCCGGGGAGCTGTTTTTT. Encoded protein: CASRKTRPGELFF.

V and J are TRBV19 and TRBJ2-7; D unresolved. The CDR3 has 13 amino acids. CDR1 is LNHDA, CDR2 SQIVND, per germline (reference sequence). V was trimmed by 5 bases and J by 4 bases, leaving 12 bases between them. The CDR3 protein is CASSPAGGYEQYF. In nucleotides, the CDR3 is TGTGCCAGTAGTCCCGCAGGTGGGTACGAGCAGTACTTC. Complete variable domain (other parts from reference TRBV19 and TRBJ2-7): DGGITQSPKYLFRKEGQNVTLSCEQNLNHDAMYWYRQDPGQGLRLIYYSQIVNDFQKGDIAEGYSVSREKKESFPLTVTSAQKNPTAFYLCASSPAGGYEQYFGPGTRLTVT.

The V call is TRBV2, the J call TRBJ1-5; tentatively, D is TRBD1 (5 bases). The CDR3 spans 14 residues. The germline V and J ends were trimmed by 6 bases and 2 bases, with 11 bases remaining between them. Germline values: CDR1 SNHLY, CDR2 FYNNEI. This chain's CDR3 is CASREFRGNQPQHF. The CDR3 DNA is TGTGCCAGCAGGGAGTTCAGGGGCAATCAGCCCCAGCATTTT.

The chain employs TRBV30 and TRBJ1-5; D might be TRBD1 (5 bases). The CDR3 contains 15 residues. Germline V gives CDR1 GTSNPN, CDR2 SVGIG (reference sequence). Deletions cut 0 bases from V and 3 bases from J, with 12 bases between. This CDR3 reads CAWSVSGPHNQPQHF. The CDR3 DNA reads as TGTGCCTGGAGTGTATCAGGGCCCCACAATCAGCCCCAGCATTTT. The variable domain in full, with the rest retrieved from reference TRBV30 and TRBJ1-5, is SQTIHQWPATLVQPVGSPLSLECTVEGTSNPNLYWYRQAAGRGLQLLFYSVGIGQISSEVPQNLSASRPQDRQFILSSKKLLLSDSGFYLCAWSVSGPHNQPQHFGDGTRLSIL.